Listed below are T cell receptor beta chains from one sample, sequenced in a study of T cell clonotyping in hematopoietic cell transplantation. Only in-frame clones appear in the TCRdb table, and some are missing; sequencing was by immunoSEQ multiplex PCR. The data show more than 55,000 clones, approximately 94% seen once. Sequenced: peripheral blood mononuclear cells. These receptors were collected from a man over 45 in good health. Some clones in this sample may be carry-over from other donors' samples. Both conserved end residues are part of each CDR3. A D gene is named only where the DNA matches it firmly. Expanded clones get a size class; other rows say once, few or many, or leave the size out.

size: -
J: TRBJ2-7
V: TRBV9
D: -
CDR3: CASGTGHYEQYF
DNA: TGTGCCAGCGGGACGGGACACTACGAGCAGTACTTC

size: once
J: TRBJ2-7
V: TRBV5-6
D: -
CDR3: CASSLDAGPYEQYF
DNA: TGTGCCAGCAGCTTGGACGCGGGACCCTACGAGCAGTACTTC

size: -
J: TRBJ2-7
V: TRBV5-1
D: TRBD1
CDR3: CASSPGQGSHEQYF
DNA: TGCGCCAGCAGCCCGGGACAGGGGTCCCACGAGCAGTACTTC

size: -
J: TRBJ2-2
V: TRBV6-5
D: -
CDR3: CASSPGGPNTGELFF
DNA: TGTGCCAGCAGCCCCGGCGGGCCGAACACCGGGGAGCTGTTTTTT

size: -
J: TRBJ1-6
V: TRBV2
D: -
CDR3: CASRSGEGGSPLHF
DNA: TGTGCCAGCCGTTCGGGGGAGGGCGGGTCACCCCTCCACTTT

size: -
J: TRBJ2-7
V: TRBV5-1
D: -
CDR3: CASIQGPGSFEQYF
DNA: TGCGCCAGCATACAGGGTCCCGGCTCCTTCGAGCAGTACTTC

size: -
J: TRBJ2-2
V: TRBV27
D: TRBD2
CDR3: CASSSGLARAGELFF
DNA: TGTGCCAGCAGTTCGGGACTAGCCAGGGCCGGGGAGCTGTTTTTT

size: -
J: TRBJ1-2
V: TRBV7-2
D: TRBD1
CDR3: CASSSLVTGDYGYTF
DNA: TGTGCCAGCAGCTCTCTAGTAACAGGGGACTATGGCTACACCTTC

size: -
J: TRBJ2-2
V: TRBV4-3
D: -
CDR3: CASSQGRPEIHTGELFF
DNA: TGCGCCAGCAGCCAGGGCAGGCCAGAGATCCACACCGGGGAGCTGTTTTTT

size: -
J: TRBJ2-3
V: TRBV5-1
D: -
CDR3: CASSFQGDTQYF
DNA: TGCGCCAGCAGCTTCCAGGGGGATACGCAGTATTTT

size: -
J: TRBJ2-4
V: TRBV14
D: -
CDR3: CASSPTGVKGDIQYF
DNA: TGTGCCAGCAGCCCGACGGGGGTTAAGGGAGACATTCAGTACTTC

size: -
J: TRBJ1-1
V: TRBV5-1
D: -
CDR3: CASSFSQSEAFF
DNA: TGCGCCAGCAGCTTTTCACAGAGCGAAGCTTTCTTT

size: -
J: TRBJ1-2
V: TRBV14
D: -
CDR3: CASSHHTAYGYTF
DNA: TGTGCCAGCAGCCACCATACGGCCTATGGCTACACCTTC

size: -
J: TRBJ2-7
V: TRBV6-5
D: TRBD1
CDR3: CASRPTGFSSYEQYF
DNA: TGTGCCAGCAGGCCGACAGGGTTCAGCTCCTACGAGCAGTACTTC

size: -
J: TRBJ2-1
V: TRBV25-1
D: -
CDR3: CASSEDNEQFF
DNA: TGTGCCAGCAGTGAGGACAATGAGCAGTTCTTC

size: -
J: TRBJ1-3
V: TRBV28
D: -
CDR3: CASTLGHHSGNTIYF
DNA: TGTGCCAGCACCTTGGGACACCACTCTGGAAACACCATATATTTT

size: -
J: TRBJ2-5
V: TRBV4-1
D: TRBD1
CDR3: CASSQVEGQVETQYF
DNA: TGCGCCAGCAGCCAAGTCGAAGGACAGGTAGAGACCCAGTACTTC

size: -
J: TRBJ2-7
V: TRBV4-2
D: TRBD2
CDR3: CASSPGLAAYEQYF
DNA: TGTGCCAGCAGCCCGGGACTAGCGGCCTACGAGCAGTACTTC

size: -
J: TRBJ1-4
V: TRBV13
D: -
CDR3: CASSFRATTNEKLFF
DNA: TGTGCCAGCAGCTTCAGGGCAACGACTAATGAAAAACTGTTTTTT

size: few
J: TRBJ2-7
V: TRBV19
D: -
CDR3: CASSISPRQGYEQYF
DNA: TGTGCCAGTAGTATATCCCCCCGACAAGGCTACGAGCAGTACTTC

size: once
J: TRBJ1-1
V: TRBV19
D: TRBD1
CDR3: CASSILGQGMETEAFF
DNA: TGTGCCAGTAGTATTCTGGGACAGGGGATGGAGACTGAAGCTTTCTTT

size: -
J: TRBJ1-2
V: TRBV27
D: -
CDR3: CASSRSTNYGYTF
DNA: TGTGCCAGCAGCCGTTCAACTAACTATGGCTACACCTTC

size: -
J: TRBJ1-2
V: TRBV6-4
D: -
CDR3: CARTPKWVETGYTF
DNA: TGTGCCAGAACTCCCAAATGGGTGGAAACAGGCTACACCTTC

size: -
J: TRBJ2-4
V: TRBV29-1
D: -
CDR3: CSVESSGNIQYF
DNA: TGCAGCGTTGAAAGTTCGGGAAACATTCAGTACTTC

size: -
J: TRBJ2-7
V: TRBV19
D: -
CDR3: CASSYDVSYEQYF
DNA: TGTGCCAGTAGTTACGACGTTTCCTACGAGCAGTACTTC

size: -
J: TRBJ2-1
V: TRBV6-6
D: -
CDR3: CASSQSLGYNEQFF
DNA: TGTGCCAGCAGTCAGTCTCTTGGGTACAATGAGCAGTTCTTC

size: -
J: TRBJ2-5
V: TRBV2
D: TRBD2
CDR3: CASSTLLAGETQYF
DNA: TGTGCCAGCAGTACCCTACTAGCGGGAGAGACCCAGTACTTC

size: -
J: TRBJ1-2
V: TRBV4-3
D: -
CDR3: CASSQDWGGILGYTF
DNA: TGCGCCAGCAGCCAAGATTGGGGGGGGATACTTGGCTACACCTTC

size: -
J: TRBJ1-3
V: TRBV30
D: -
CDR3: CAWSTNRVSLGNTIYF
DNA: TGTGCCTGGAGTACAAACAGGGTATCGTTGGGAAACACCATATATTTT

size: few
J: TRBJ1-5
V: TRBV6-5
D: TRBD1
CDR3: CASSPGTGANQPQHF
DNA: TGTGCCAGCAGCCCCGGGACAGGGGCTAATCAGCCCCAGCATTTT

size: -
J: TRBJ1-1
V: TRBV9
D: -
CDR3: CASSMRGTPNTEAFF
DNA: TGTGCCAGCAGCATGAGGGGGACACCGAACACTGAAGCTTTCTTT

size: -
J: TRBJ2-1
V: TRBV11-2
D: TRBD2
CDR3: CASSFQTSGSYNEQFF
DNA: TGTGCCAGCAGCTTTCAGACTAGCGGGAGTTACAATGAGCAGTTCTTC

size: -
J: TRBJ2-1
V: TRBV27
D: -
CDR3: CASELLGPPAGLEQFF
DNA: TGTGCCAGCGAACTCCTGGGGCCACCCGCCGGCTTGGAGCAGTTCTTC

size: -
J: TRBJ2-6
V: TRBV5-1
D: TRBD1
CDR3: CASADREFSGANVLTF
DNA: TGCGCCAGCGCGGACAGGGAGTTCTCTGGGGCCAACGTCCTGACTTTC

size: -
J: TRBJ2-1
V: TRBV9
D: -
CDR3: CASTPTRGGNEQFF
DNA: TGTGCCAGCACCCCGACAAGGGGGGGTAATGAGCAGTTCTTC

size: -
J: TRBJ2-2
V: TRBV7-2
D: -
CDR3: CASSLQPNTGELFF
DNA: TGTGCCAGCAGCTTACAACCTAACACCGGGGAGCTGTTTTTT

size: -
J: TRBJ1-2
V: TRBV5-6
D: -
CDR3: CASSSNYGYTF
DNA: TGTGCCAGCAGCTCGAACTATGGCTACACCTTC

size: -
J: TRBJ2-5
V: TRBV7-3
D: TRBD1
CDR3: CASSQIAGTAETQYF
DNA: TGTGCCAGCAGTCAAATTGCCGGGACAGCAGAGACCCAGTACTTC

size: once
J: TRBJ2-5
V: TRBV9
D: TRBD1
CDR3: CASKGAAQETQYF
DNA: TGTGCCAGCAAGGGGGCAGCCCAAGAGACCCAGTACTTC

size: -
J: TRBJ2-5
V: TRBV30
D: TRBD2
CDR3: CAWTLAGQETQYF
DNA: TGTGCCTGGACACTAGCGGGGCAAGAGACCCAGTACTTC

size: -
J: TRBJ2-5
V: TRBV27
D: TRBD1
CDR3: CASRKDREETQYF
DNA: TGTGCCAGCCGAAAGGACAGGGAAGAGACCCAGTACTTC